The clone carrying this TCR beta chain was counted between two and nine times. The data were obtained in a study of shared clonotypes between healthy human individuals. Authors' methods: There were no quality scores in the junction-only immunoSEQ sequences, so filtering differed. Assay used: immunoSEQ multiplex PCR; TCRdb lists only in-frame clones, some missing. V and J calls and clone size come straight from that table; D and trimming were deduced from the DNA. The repertoire has a few hundred thousand clones, 79% of them found once; the top ten carry approximately 12%. This TCR came from a woman aged 40 to 49 in good health. Some clones in this sample may be carry-over from other donors' samples. The sequenced sample consisted of PBMCs.

The CDR3 sequence is CASSLGRTNYGYTF. Here the CDR3 DNA reads TGTGCCAGCAGCCTCGGAAGGACTAACTATGGCTACACCTTC. The chain combines TRBV7-9 with TRBJ1-2; no definite D call. This CDR3 is 14 amino acids long. Between the trimmed V and J ends, which lost 5 bases and 0 bases, there was a span of 10 bases. Germline V CDR1 and CDR2: SEHNR, FQNEAQ (reference sequence).